This T cell receptor beta chain was retrieved from a study of Ad26.COV2.S vaccination and SARS-CoV-2 variants. As to this clone: Antigen unknown.

Trimming removed 2 bases from V and 3 bases from J, with 8 bases in between. The germline V gene has CDR1 SGHNT and CDR2 YYREEE (reference sequence). The CDR3 covers 13 residues. Study outcomes and limitations: Greater spike-specific TCR breadth was seen in vaccine recipients than in placebo recipients. Estimates derived from TCR breadth and depth analyses may have underestimated total T cell responses. Breadth measured for non-spike TCRs was similar across vaccine and placebo recipients. CD8+ and CD4+ T cells specific for spike reportedly responded with substantial breadth after vaccination.

Measured with immunoSEQ multiplex PCR; TCRdb has only the in-frame clones, and not every one. Seen here are about 350,000 clones, about 90% observed once, and the top ten hold 3% to 4%. Source: peripheral blood, taken after recovery from COVID-19. The J gene is TRBJ1-2, the V gene TRBV5-4; D is unclear. This sequence originates from a human donor who had recovered from COVID-19. CDR3 loop: CASSFGRDYGYTF. The CDR3 region has the DNA TGTGCCAGCAGCTTTGGAAGGGACTATGGCTACACCTTC.